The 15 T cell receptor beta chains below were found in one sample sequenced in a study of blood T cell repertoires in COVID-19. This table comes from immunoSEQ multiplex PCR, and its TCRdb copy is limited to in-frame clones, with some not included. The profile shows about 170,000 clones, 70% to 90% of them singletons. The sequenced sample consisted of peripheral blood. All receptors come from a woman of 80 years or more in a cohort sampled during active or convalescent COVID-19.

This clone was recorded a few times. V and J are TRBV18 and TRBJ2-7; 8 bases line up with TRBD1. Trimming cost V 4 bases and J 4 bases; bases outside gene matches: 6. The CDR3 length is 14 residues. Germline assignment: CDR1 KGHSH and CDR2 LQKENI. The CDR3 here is CASSQETGEYEQYF. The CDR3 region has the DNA TGTGCCAGCTCACAAGAGACAGGGGAATACGAGCAGTACTTC.

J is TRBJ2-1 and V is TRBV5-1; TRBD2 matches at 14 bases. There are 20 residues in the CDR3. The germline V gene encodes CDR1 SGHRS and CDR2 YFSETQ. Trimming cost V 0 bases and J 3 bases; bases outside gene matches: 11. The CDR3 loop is CASSLAVGLAGGSGYNEQFF. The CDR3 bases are TGCGCCAGCAGCTTGGCCGTAGGACTAGCGGGAGGTAGTGGCTACAATGAGCAGTTCTTC.

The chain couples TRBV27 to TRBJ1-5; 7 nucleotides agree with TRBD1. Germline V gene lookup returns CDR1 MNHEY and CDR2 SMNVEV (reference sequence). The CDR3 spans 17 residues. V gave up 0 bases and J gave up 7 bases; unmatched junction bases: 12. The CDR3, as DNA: TGTGCCAGCAGTTTATCCAGGTTCGGAAAGGGGGCCCAGCCCCAGCATTTT. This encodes CASSLSRFGKGAQPQHF.

CDR3 protein: CAIRALGTGRPTEAFF. The CDR3, as DNA: TGTGCCATCAGGGCTCTGGGGACAGGGAGGCCCACTGAAGCTTTCTTT. The chain links TRBV10-3 to TRBJ1-1, with 9 nucleotides matching TRBD1. The CDR3 totals 16 residues. V trimming: 6 bases; J trimming: 4 bases; junction bases outside the gene matches: 12. Germline values: CDR1 ENHRY, CDR2 SYGVKD.

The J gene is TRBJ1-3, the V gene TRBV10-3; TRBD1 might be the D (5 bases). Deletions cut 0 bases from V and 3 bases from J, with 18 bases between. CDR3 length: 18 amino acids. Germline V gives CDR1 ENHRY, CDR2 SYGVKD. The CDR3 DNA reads TGTGCCATCAGTGAGTCGAAGGGGCAAGCAGGGATTGGAAACACCATATATTTT. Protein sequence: CAISESKGQAGIGNTIYF.

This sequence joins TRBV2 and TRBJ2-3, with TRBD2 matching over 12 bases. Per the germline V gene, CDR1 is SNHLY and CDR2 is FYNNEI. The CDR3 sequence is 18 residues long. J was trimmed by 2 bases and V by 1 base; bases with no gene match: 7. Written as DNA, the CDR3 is TGTGCCAGCAGTGAAGGACTAGCGGGAGAAGGTCCCACAGATACGCAGTATTTT. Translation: CASSEGLAGEGPTDTQYF.

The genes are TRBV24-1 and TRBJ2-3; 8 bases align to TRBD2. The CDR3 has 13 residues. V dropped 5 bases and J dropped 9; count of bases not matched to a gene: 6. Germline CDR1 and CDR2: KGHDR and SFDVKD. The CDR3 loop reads CATSAQLADTQYF. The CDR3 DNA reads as TGTGCCACCAGTGCCCAACTAGCGGACACGCAGTATTTT.

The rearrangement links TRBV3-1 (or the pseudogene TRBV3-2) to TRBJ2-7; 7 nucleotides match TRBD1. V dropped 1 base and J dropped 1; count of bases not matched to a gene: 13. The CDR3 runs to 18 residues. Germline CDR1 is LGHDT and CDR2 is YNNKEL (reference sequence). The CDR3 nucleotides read TGTGCCAGCAGCCAAGTTCCGCTCGTCGGACAGGCTTCCTACGAGCAGTACTTC. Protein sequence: CASSQVPLVGQASYEQYF.

DNA for the CDR3: TGCGCCAGCAGCCAAGAGACAGGGCTTAATGAAAAACTGTTTTTT. Translating gives CASSQETGLNEKLFF. The rearrangement joins TRBV4-3 to TRBJ1-4; 7 nucleotides agree with TRBD1. Germline V lookup: CDR1 LGHNA, CDR2 YSLEER. The CDR3 has 15 amino acids. V trimming: 0 bases; J trimming: 4 bases; junction bases outside the gene matches: 2.

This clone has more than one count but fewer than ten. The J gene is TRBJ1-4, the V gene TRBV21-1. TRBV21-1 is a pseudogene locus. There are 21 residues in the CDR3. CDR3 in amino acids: CASSKGPRGVKRPQTNEKLFF. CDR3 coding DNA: TGTGCCAGCAGCAAAGGACCTCGCGGAGTGAAAAGGCCCCAAACTAATGAAAAACTGTTTTTT.

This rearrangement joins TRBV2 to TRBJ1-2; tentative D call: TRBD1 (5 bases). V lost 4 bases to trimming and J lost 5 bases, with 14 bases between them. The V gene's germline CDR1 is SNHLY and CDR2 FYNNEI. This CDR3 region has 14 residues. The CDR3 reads CASSAGQVGYGYTF. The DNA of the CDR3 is TGTGCCAGCAGTGCAGGGCAGGTGGGGTATGGCTACACCTTC.

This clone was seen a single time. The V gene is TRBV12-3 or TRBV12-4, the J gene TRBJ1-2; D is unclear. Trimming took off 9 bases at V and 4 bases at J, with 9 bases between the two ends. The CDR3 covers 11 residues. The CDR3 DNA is TGTGCCAGTTCCGGTCCCTATGGCTACACCTTC. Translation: CASSGPYGYTF.

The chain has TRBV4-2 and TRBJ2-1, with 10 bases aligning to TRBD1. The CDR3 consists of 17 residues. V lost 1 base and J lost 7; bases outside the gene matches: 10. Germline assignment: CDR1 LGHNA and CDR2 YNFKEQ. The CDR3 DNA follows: TGTGCCAGCAGCCAAGCCCCGACAGGGGGCGCGGAGAATGAGCAGTTCTTC. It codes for CASSQAPTGGAENEQFF.

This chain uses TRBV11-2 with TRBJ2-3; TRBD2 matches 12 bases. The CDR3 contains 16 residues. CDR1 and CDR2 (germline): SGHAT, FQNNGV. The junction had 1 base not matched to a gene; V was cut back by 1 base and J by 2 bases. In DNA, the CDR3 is TGTGCCAGCAGCTTAGGGACTAGCGGGGACACAGATACGCAGTATTTT. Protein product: CASSLGTSGDTDTQYF.

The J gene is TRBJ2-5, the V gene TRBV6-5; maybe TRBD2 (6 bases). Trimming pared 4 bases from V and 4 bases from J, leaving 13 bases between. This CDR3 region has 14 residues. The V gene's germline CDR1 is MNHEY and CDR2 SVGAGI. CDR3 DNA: TGTGCCAGCAGTTCGACCGGAGGGGTAGAGACCCAGTACTTC. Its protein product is CASSSTGGVETQYF.